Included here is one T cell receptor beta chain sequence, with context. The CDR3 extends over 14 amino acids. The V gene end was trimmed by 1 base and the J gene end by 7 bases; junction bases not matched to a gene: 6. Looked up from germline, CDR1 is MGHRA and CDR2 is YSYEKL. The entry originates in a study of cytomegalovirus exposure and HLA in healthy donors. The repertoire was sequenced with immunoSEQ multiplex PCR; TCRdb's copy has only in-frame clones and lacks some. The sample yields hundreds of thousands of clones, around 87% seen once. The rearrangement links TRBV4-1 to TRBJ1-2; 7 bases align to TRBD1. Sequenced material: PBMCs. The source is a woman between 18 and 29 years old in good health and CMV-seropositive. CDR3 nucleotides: TGCGCCAGCAGCCAAGGACAGGGAGGAGGTGGCTACACCTTC. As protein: CASSQGQGGGGYTF.